This TCR beta chain was documented in a study of OX40 agonist ivuxolimab in advanced cancers. TCRdb's table, derived via immunoSEQ multiplex PCR, lists solely in-frame clones and lacks some. The sample carries more than 60,000 clones, less than 90% recorded once. A note on this clone: Its target is unknown.

Study conclusions and caveats: Individuals who were partial responders at 0.1-3.0 mg/kg had clonal expansion that ranked among the lowest. Still undetermined is the antigen specificity of the expanded peripheral T cells.

CDR3 length equals 17 residues. CDR1 is SGHVS, CDR2 FQNEAQ, per germline. Trimming stripped 4 bases from V and 8 bases from J, with 23 bases between. The TCR comes from an adult with an advanced solid tumor such as melanoma, head and neck, liver or kidney cancer. The specimen was CD4+ or CD8+ T cells sorted from blood, collected in a trial of the OX40 agonist ivuxolimab. The chain couples TRBV7-8 to TRBJ1-4; D possibly corresponds to TRBD1 (6 bases). In DNA form, the CDR3 reads TGTGCCAGCAGCTCGACCTCCGGGACAATAAAGGGCGAAAAACTGTTTTTT. Its protein is CASSSTSGTIKGEKLFF.